The rows below give T cell receptor beta chains drawn from one sample of a study of blood T cell repertoires in COVID-19. Measured with immunoSEQ multiplex PCR; TCRdb has only the in-frame clones, and not every one. The sample lists roughly 130,000 clones, approximately 82% occurring once. The sample comprised peripheral blood. The receptors were gathered from a man between 35 and 55 years old with active or convalescent COVID-19. CDR3s include the opening cysteine and the closing phenylalanine or tryptophan. D genes are given only for firm matches. Not every row has a clone size; where given, it reads once, few, many or a size class.

clone_size: once
d_call: TRBD1
j_call: TRBJ1-5
v_call: TRBV5-6
cdr3_nt: TGTGCCAGCAGCTCAGGGGGATACAATCAGCCCCAGCATTTT
cdr3_aa: CASSSGGYNQPQHF

clone_size: -
d_call: -
j_call: TRBJ2-2
v_call: TRBV19
cdr3_nt: TGTGCCAGTAGTCCCTTACGGGGGGAGCTGTTTTTT
cdr3_aa: CASSPLRGELFF

clone_size: -
d_call: -
j_call: TRBJ2-3
v_call: TRBV28
cdr3_nt: TGTGCCACCCGCGGGGTAACTACGCAGTATTTT
cdr3_aa: CATRGVTTQYF

clone_size: -
d_call: -
j_call: TRBJ2-2
v_call: TRBV5-1
cdr3_nt: TGCGCCAGCAGCACCCGGGACAAACATACCGGGGAGCTGTTTTTT
cdr3_aa: CASSTRDKHTGELFF

clone_size: -
d_call: -
j_call: TRBJ2-5
v_call: TRBV2
cdr3_nt: TGTGCCAGCAGTCGCCAAGAGACCCAGTACTTC
cdr3_aa: CASSRQETQYF

clone_size: -
d_call: TRBD1
j_call: TRBJ2-7
v_call: TRBV7-8
cdr3_nt: TGTGCCAGCAGTCCCCACAGGGGTCGCAGCTCCTACGAGCAGTACTTC
cdr3_aa: CASSPHRGRSSYEQYF

clone_size: -
d_call: TRBD2
j_call: TRBJ2-7
v_call: TRBV4-3
cdr3_nt: TGCGCCAGCAGCCAACGACTAGCGGGGGGCCGGAGCTCCTACGAGCAGTACTTC
cdr3_aa: CASSQRLAGGRSSYEQYF

clone_size: -
d_call: -
j_call: TRBJ1-3
v_call: TRBV6-5
cdr3_nt: TGTGCCAGCAGAGCCCCTCTTGGAAACACCATATATTTT
cdr3_aa: CASRAPLGNTIYF

clone_size: -
d_call: -
j_call: TRBJ1-2
v_call: TRBV5-6
cdr3_nt: TGTGCCAGCAGCCGACAGCAGTATGGCTACACCTTC
cdr3_aa: CASSRQQYGYTF

clone_size: -
d_call: TRBD2
j_call: TRBJ2-2
v_call: TRBV5-1
cdr3_nt: TGCGCCACTTCCCGGACTAGCGGGGGGGCTACCGGGGAGCTGTTTTTT
cdr3_aa: CATSRTSGGATGELFF

clone_size: -
d_call: TRBD1
j_call: TRBJ1-5
v_call: TRBV10-2
cdr3_nt: TGCGCCAGCAGGGATGGACAGGTGGGGAGACAGCCCCAGCATTTT
cdr3_aa: CASRDGQVGRQPQHF

clone_size: -
d_call: TRBD1
j_call: TRBJ1-1
v_call: TRBV6-5
cdr3_nt: TGTGCCAGCAGTCGGGGGACAGTTGGGGGGACTGAAGCTTTCTTT
cdr3_aa: CASSRGTVGGTEAFF

clone_size: -
d_call: TRBD2
j_call: TRBJ2-3
v_call: TRBV25-1
cdr3_nt: TGTGCCAGCAGTGAGCCTAGCGGGGGGGCTACAGATACGCAGTATTTT
cdr3_aa: CASSEPSGGATDTQYF

clone_size: -
d_call: TRBD1
j_call: TRBJ1-2
v_call: TRBV27
cdr3_nt: TGTGCCAGCAGCCGTACAGGGGGCGCGGGCTACACCTTC
cdr3_aa: CASSRTGGAGYTF